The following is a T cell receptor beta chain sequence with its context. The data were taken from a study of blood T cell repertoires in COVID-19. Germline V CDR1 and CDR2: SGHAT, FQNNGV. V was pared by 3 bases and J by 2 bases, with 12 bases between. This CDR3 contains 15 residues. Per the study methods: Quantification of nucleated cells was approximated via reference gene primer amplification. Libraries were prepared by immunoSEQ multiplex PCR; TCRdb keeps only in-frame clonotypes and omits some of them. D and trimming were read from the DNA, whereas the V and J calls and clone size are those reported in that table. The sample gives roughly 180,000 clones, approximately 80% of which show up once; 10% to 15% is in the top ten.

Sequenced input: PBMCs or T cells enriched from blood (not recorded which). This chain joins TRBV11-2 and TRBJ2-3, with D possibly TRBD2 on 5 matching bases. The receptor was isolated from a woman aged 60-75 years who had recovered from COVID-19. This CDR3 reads CASSLRAGVTDTQYF. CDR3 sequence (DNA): TGTGCCAGCAGCTTGAGGGCCGGGGTCACAGATACGCAGTATTTT.